This TCR beta chain was sequenced for a study of cytomegalovirus exposure and HLA in healthy donors. Across the whole study: Later analysis reported that the roughly 120 validation repertoires shared the platform of the 650 to 700 first-cohort repertoires.

The repertoire was sequenced with immunoSEQ multiplex PCR; TCRdb's copy has only in-frame clones and lacks some. The table includes about 120,000 clones, about 89% detected once. V lost 1 base and J 6 bases, leaving 10 bases between the germline ends. CDR3 length equals 14 residues. Germline assignment: CDR1 SGHDN and CDR2 FVKESK. This chain links TRBV14 with TRBJ2-1; D is perhaps TRBD2 (5 bases). This TCR was sampled from a woman aged 18-30 years in good health and CMV-seronegative. The sample was PBMCs. The CDR3 loop is CASSQVYGINEQFF. CDR3 in DNA: TGTGCCAGCAGCCAAGTGTACGGGATCAATGAGCAGTTCTTC.